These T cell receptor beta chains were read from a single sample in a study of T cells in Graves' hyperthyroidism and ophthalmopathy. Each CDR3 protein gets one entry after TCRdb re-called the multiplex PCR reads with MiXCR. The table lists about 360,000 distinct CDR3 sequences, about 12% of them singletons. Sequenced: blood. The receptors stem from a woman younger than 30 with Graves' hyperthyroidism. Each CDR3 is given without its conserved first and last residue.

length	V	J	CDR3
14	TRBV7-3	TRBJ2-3	ASSMGLAVGTDTQY
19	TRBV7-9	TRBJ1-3	ASSLEALAAGTGGTGNTIY
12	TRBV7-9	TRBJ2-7	ASSLAHKFYEQY
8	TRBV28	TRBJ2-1	ASRANEQF
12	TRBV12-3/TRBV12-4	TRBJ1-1	ASTLNVRNTEAF
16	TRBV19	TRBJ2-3	ASSIFPGLAGAADTQY
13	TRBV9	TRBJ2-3	ASSAVGDWSDTQY
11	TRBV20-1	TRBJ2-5	SAAQGKAETQY
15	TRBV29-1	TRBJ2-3	SVDGLAGGHTGDTQY
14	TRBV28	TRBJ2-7	ASLDSRGRGTYEQY
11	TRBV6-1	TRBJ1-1	ASSATRNTEAF
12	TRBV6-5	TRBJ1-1	ASSYAGLGTEAF
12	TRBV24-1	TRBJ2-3	ATGGQDGTDTQY
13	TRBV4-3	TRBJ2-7	ASSGLAGIAYEQY
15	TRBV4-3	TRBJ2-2	ASSHSDSSSNTGELF
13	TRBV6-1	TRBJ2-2	ASSEAGKGAGELF
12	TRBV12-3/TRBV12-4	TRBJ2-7	ASSGTSGGVEQY
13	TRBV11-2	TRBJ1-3	ASSPPGGFGNTIY
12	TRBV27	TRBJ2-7	ASSYRPSGYEQY
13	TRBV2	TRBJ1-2	ASSVVQTGHYGYT
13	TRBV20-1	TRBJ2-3	SADARIASTDTQY
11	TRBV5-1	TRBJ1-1	ASSLTYDTEAF
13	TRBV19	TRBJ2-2	ASSALTGESGELF
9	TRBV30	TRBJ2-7	AWSHRDEQY
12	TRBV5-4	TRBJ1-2	ASSLDFQGRIHT
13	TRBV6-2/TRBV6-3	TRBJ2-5	ASSPLRDREETQY
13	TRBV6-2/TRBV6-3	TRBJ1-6	ASTPGGYALSPLH
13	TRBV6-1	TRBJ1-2	ASSDEGRANYGYT